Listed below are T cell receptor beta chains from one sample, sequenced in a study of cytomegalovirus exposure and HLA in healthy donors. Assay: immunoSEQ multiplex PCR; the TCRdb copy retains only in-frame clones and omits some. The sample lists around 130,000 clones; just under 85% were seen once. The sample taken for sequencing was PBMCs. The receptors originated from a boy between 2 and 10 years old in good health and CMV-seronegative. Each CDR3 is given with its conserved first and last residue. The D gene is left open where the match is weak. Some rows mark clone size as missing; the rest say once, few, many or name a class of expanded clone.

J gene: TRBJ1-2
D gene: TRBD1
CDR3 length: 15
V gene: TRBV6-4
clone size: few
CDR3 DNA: TGTGCCAGCAGTGACTCGGGGACAGGGGGCAGTGGCTACACCTTC
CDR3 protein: CASSDSGTGGSGYTF

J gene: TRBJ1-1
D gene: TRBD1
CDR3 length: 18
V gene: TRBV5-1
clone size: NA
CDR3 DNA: TGCGCCAGCAGCTTGTCAGGGGGCGCCTTACCTTTGAACACTGAAGCTTTCTTT
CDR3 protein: CASSLSGGALPLNTEAFF

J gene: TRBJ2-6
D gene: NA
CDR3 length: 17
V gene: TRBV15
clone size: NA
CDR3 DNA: TGTGCCACCAGCAGAGCCCAAGTACTAACTGGGGCCAACGTCCTGACTTTC
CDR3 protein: CATSRAQVLTGANVLTF

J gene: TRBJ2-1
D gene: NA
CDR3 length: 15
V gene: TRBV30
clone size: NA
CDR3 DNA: TGTGCCTGGAGTTACAGGGAAGGGGGTAGTGGTGAGCAGTTCTTC
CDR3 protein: CAWSYREGGSGEQFF

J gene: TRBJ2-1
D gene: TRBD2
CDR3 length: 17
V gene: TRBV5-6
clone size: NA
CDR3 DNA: TGTGCCAGCAGCTTGAGGTGGGCGGGGGGACCCTACAATGAGCAGTTCTTC
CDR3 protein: CASSLRWAGGPYNEQFF

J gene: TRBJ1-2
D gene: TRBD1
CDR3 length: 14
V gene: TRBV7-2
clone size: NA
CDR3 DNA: TGTGCCAGCAGCTCTTACCAGGGGGCCAATGGCTACACCTTC
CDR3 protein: CASSSYQGANGYTF

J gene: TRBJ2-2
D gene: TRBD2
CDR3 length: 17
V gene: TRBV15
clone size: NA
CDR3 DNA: TGTGCCACCAGCGAGGCACTAGCGGGAGAAGGAACCGGGGAGCTGTTTTTT
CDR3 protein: CATSEALAGEGTGELFF

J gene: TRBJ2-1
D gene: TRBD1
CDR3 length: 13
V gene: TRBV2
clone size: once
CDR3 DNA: TGTGCCAGCGGCACAGGGGGCTCGAATGAGCAGTTCTTC
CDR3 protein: CASGTGGSNEQFF

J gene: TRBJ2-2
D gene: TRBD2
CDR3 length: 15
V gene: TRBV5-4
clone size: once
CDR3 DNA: TGTGCCAGCAGCTTGGGGTCCGGGGGGACCGGGGAGCTGTTTTTT
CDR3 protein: CASSLGSGGTGELFF

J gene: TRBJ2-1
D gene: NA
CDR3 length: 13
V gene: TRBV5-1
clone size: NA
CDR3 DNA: TGCGCCAGCAGCTTGGCCCAACGGGAAGAGCAGTTCTTC
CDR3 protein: CASSLAQREEQFF

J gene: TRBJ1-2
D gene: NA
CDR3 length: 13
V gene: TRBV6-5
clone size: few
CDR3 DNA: TGTGCCAGCAGTCAACGGGACACCTATGGCTACACCTTC
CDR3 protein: CASSQRDTYGYTF

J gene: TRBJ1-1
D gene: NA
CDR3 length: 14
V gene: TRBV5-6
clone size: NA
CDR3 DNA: TGTGCCAGCAGCTTGTCGTACGGGGACACTGAAGCTTTCTTT
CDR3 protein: CASSLSYGDTEAFF

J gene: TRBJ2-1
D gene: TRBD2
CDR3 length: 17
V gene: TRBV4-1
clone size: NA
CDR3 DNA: TGCGCCAGCAGCCAAGGCCCCATGGGGGGGGAGTTAGGTGAGCAGTTCTTC
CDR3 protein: CASSQGPMGGELGEQFF

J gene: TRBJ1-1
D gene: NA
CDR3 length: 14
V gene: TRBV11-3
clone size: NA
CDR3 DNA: TGTGCCAGCAGCTTAGGGCCCTCTAGTCCTGAAGCTTTCTTT
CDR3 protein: CASSLGPSSPEAFF